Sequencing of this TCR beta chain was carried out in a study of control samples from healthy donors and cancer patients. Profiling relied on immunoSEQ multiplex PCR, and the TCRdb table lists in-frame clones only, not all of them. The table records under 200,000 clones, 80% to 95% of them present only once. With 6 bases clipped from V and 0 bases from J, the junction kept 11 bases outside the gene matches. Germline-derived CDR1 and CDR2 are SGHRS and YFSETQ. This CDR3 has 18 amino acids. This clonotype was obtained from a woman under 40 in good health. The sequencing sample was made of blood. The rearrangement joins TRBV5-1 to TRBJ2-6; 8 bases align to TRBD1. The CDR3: CASTPRDRISSGANVLTF. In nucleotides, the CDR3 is TGCGCCAGCACGCCCCGGGACAGGATAAGCTCTGGGGCCAACGTCCTGACTTTC. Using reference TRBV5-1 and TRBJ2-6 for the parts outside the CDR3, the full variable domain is KAGVTQTPRYLIKTRGQQVTLSCSPISGHRSVSWYQQTPGQGLQFLFEYFSETQRNKGNFPGRFSGRQFSNSRSEMNVSTLELGDSALYLCASTPRDRISSGANVLTFGAGSRLTVL.